Included here is one TCR beta chain sequence, with context. Its antigen target is currently unknown. Base quality data are lacking; no much larger clone is found one base away. As encoded in the germline V gene, CDR1 is MGHRA while CDR2 is YSYEKL. V has 2 bases trimmed and J has 1 base trimmed; junction bases matching no gene number 12. There are 20 amino acids in the CDR3, from cysteine to phenylalanine inclusive. The sequence is cut down to CDR3 DNA, 60 bases in frame from base 1. The data belong to a study of chemoradiotherapy in HPV16-positive cancers (dated by TCRdb to between 2022 and 2023). Describing the broader study: Candidate HPV-specific T-cell clones and common TCR motifs were defined through functional T-cell assays on cells from a couple of HPV16-positive patients. TCR repertoires from 86 patients with HPV-related cancers were then used to track the candidate HPV-specific TCRs and motifs. The study asked whether T-cell immunity to the HPV oncoproteins E6 and E7 changes during chemoradiotherapy and whether this immunity affects survival. Points the paper makes about the study in general: In HPV16-positive patients, expansion of HPV-responsive T cells during chemoradiotherapy was associated with improved recurrence-free survival. The survival association was reported for HPV16-positive patients, and the functional definition of HPV-specific T cells was derived from only two HPV16-positive patients. Expansion of candidate HPV-specific clones and E7-related TCR motifs was observed in the tumor microenvironment during treatment, whereas no such expansion was observed for non-HPV-specific T cells.

Repertoires were sampled repeatedly over the course of chemoradiotherapy, so clonal expansion could be followed in the tumor microenvironment. The library was obtained by the immunoSEQ multiplex PCR assay. The immuneACCESS repertoire file appears here via TCRdb, limited to in-frame rearrangements. These files lack a portion of the clones; in checked studies, under half of the deficit traces to unresolved V genes, and the cause of the others is not known. This sample comprises fewer than 10,000 clones, about 68% of them detected only once. Around two fifths of the sample rests with the top ten. The chain is assembled from TRBV4-1 and TRBJ2-4, with 12 central nucleotides matching TRBD2. The receptor comes from a human donor with HPV-associated anogenital cancer. The sample here was tumor tissue, taken from a patient who underwent chemoradiotherapy. The encoded CDR3 is CASSQLEASGRALAKNIQYF. The DNA sequence follows: TGCGCCAGCAGCCAACTCGAGGCTAGCGGGAGGGCCTTGGCCAAAAACATTCAGTACTTC.